This TCR beta chain originates from a study of beta chain features in type 1 diabetes (dated by TCRdb to between 2018 and 2020). A note on the overall study: Mean age, gender distribution, total cell number and subset yield were not different between patients and healthy donors. A total of roughly 98,000,000 sorted cells were examined across all samples, and a strong correlation was observed between cell number per subset and RNA yield. In the study, TCRB repertoires of sorted circulating CD4+ T cell subsets from recently diagnosed type 1 diabetes patients were compared with those of matched healthy donors. Whereas all 30 or so donors provided naive and central memory subsets, regulatory and stem cell-like memory subsets were isolated from just 8 patients and about 8 healthy donors.

This clone was seen only once. Its antigen target is currently unknown. No base-level quality is on record; no much larger clone is a single base apart. The entire isolated RNA was reverse transcribed using the High Capacity cDNA Reverse Transcription Kit, and thus expressed TCRB transcripts were sequenced. Naive, central memory and regulatory T cell samples underwent deep immunoSEQ sequencing, averaging approximately 3.3 million total reads per sample. Sorted cells were lysed in RLT buffer and RNA was extracted with DNase-treated RNeasy Micro or Mini kits, depending on cell number. To prevent cross-contamination, every cell subset was processed on its own, while patient and healthy donor samples were processed together. The immunoSEQ multiplex PCR was used to amplify TCRB sequences from cDNA, generating 87-bp fragments that spanned the CDR3 region. The amplicons were sequenced using the Illumina HiSeq platform. Under the source paper's analysis protocol: Synthetic template baselines were used to correct PCR bias computationally, reads within Hamming distance 2 were collapsed together, and singletons that could not be merged were discarded. Reads were aligned against IMGT so that V, D and J genes, CDR3 length and insertions or deletions at six rearrangement sites could be assigned. Within each subset, clonotype counts were normalized to sorted cell number, after which true diversity and Gini coefficients were computed with the tcR R package. The overlap coefficient, calculated on TCRB nucleotide sequences, was used to measure repertoire sharing. Out-of-frame TCRB sequences from naive cells were analyzed to stand in for the pre-selection repertoire. Held by TCRdb, this immuneACCESS table contains in-frame sequences only and omits some clones. Under half of the omission traces to an unresolved V gene where checked; the cause of the rest is unknown. Clonal size and the V and J genes are those of that table, whereas D and trimming came from the DNA. For this sample the table gives about 640,000 clones, of which around 12% were detected only once. 0.095% to 0.15% of the sample lies in the top ten.

Overall study results and their limits: A moderate but significant shortening of TCRB CDR3 length was observed in type 1 diabetes patients in all four CD4+ subsets. Because cDNA was sequenced instead of genomic DNA, activated cells with high expression could be over-represented, although the groups did not differ in activation or CD3 levels. At VDJ recombination sites, type 1 diabetes patients had fewer insertions and more deleted nucleotides, which implies abnormalities in thymic rearrangement. Shorter templates might be favored by PCR, yet because patient and control samples were amplified and corrected together, any such skew would affect both groups equally. Because small numbers of individuals were included in the HLA sub-analyses, any influence of HLA type on TCRB rearrangement was left unresolved. Naive, central memory and regulatory TCRB repertoires appeared to be more similar among patients than among healthy donors.

A single peripheral blood draw of 95 to 150 mL on average was collected from each donor into heparinised tubes. A BD FACSAria II and a panel including CD45RO, CCR7, CD25, CD127, CD95 and CD27 were used to sort naive, central memory, regulatory and stem cell-like memory CD4+ T cells. All sorted populations exceeded 95% purity. PBMCs were separated immediately by Lymphoprep density gradient centrifugation and were stained directly, without being cultured. So that batch effects would be minimized, each experiment stained and sorted samples in pairs, pairing one healthy donor with one patient. CDR1 and CDR2 (SGHRS, YFSETQ) derive from the germline V gene. Trimming costs V 2 bases and J 0 bases, and their ends lie 6 bases apart. Reading from cysteine to phenylalanine, the CDR3 counts 15 amino acids. Kept here is only the CDR3 DNA, which spans 45 bases and is read in frame from base 1.

Recombination linked TRBV5-1 to TRBJ2-6; there is no confident call for the D gene. This TCR came from a man aged 25 to 40 with type 1 diabetes. The specimen sequenced was naive CD4+ T cells from blood. The cell subset or site label, read with the paper, signifies: true naive CD4+ T cells. The sequenced DNA is TGCGCCAGCAGCTTTGATACCTCTGGGGCCAACGTCCTGACTTTC. Its protein product is CASSFDTSGANVLTF.